A single T cell receptor (beta chain) is shown here with its context. Its specificity is not known. This sample is drawn from a study of T cell responses to AZD1222 COVID-19 vaccine. Overall study findings and caveats: Among vaccine-associated CD4 TCRs, coverage spanned spike, with dominance at 160-218 and 743-854. Clonal diversity may have been underestimated in mostly white British donors. Rises in breadth and depth of Spike-specific TCRs came after two AZD1222 doses.

Generated by immunoSEQ multiplex PCR, the TCRdb table keeps only in-frame clones and is missing some. The table includes about 99,000 clones, over 75% detected once. This CDR3 spans 13 amino acids. Per the germline V gene, CDR1 is SQVTM and CDR2 is ANQGSEA. Trimming shortened V by 6 bases and J by 4 bases, and 15 bases separated the two germline ends. The TCR originated in an adult in good health. The J gene is TRBJ1-2, the V gene TRBV29-1; D is uncertain. The specimen was peripheral blood, collected on day 0 of AZD1222 vaccination. The CDR3 spells CSVQLKGVYGYTF. The CDR3 DNA is TGCAGCGTGCAATTGAAGGGTGTCTATGGCTACACCTTC.